Listed here are 27 T cell receptor beta chains from one sample, sequenced in a study of T cells in Graves' hyperthyroidism and ophthalmopathy. TCR beta CDR3 sequences were amplified from RNA transcripts. The HTBI primer set drove a first-round RT-PCR of the TCR CDR3. TCRdb passed the multiplex PCR reads through MiXCR, listing each CDR3 protein once. The table lists about 590,000 distinct CDR3 sequences, 12% to 15% of them singletons. The sequencing sample was made of blood. These receptor sequences come from a young woman with Graves' ophthalmopathy.

This clonotype is a singleton in its sample. The J gene is TRBJ2-7, the V gene TRBV7-9; 7 nucleotides align to TRBD2. Germline V gene data show CDR1 as SEHNR and CDR2 as FQNEAQ (reference sequence). V dropped 4 bases and J dropped 4; count of bases not matched to a gene: 13. This CDR3 comprises 16 residues. The CDR3 nucleotides read TGTGCCAGCAGCTGGTCTCTAGCGGCCAGGCCTTACGAGCAGTACTTC. Its protein product is CASSWSLAARPYEQYF.

The J gene is TRBJ1-4, the V gene TRBV12-3 or TRBV12-4; TRBD1 matches 8 bases. Trimming cost V 7 bases and J 6 bases; bases outside gene matches: 7. The CDR3 length is 14 residues. The CDR3 DNA is TGTGCCAGCACCCCCGGGACAGGCGATGAAAAACTGTTTTTT. Protein product: CASTPGTGDEKLFF.

Ten or more counts support this clonotype. This chain links TRBV28 with TRBJ1-1; the match to TRBD1 covers 12 bases. The CDR3 runs 15 residues. CDR1 is MDHEN and CDR2 is SYDVKM in the germline V gene. The V gene end was trimmed by 4 bases and the J gene end by 6 bases; junction bases not matched to a gene: 6. CDR3 sequence (DNA): TGTGCCAGCAGTTGGGACGGGACAGGGGGCCCTGAAGCTTTCTTT. Its protein product is CASSWDGTGGPEAFF.

This clonotype was recorded a few times. CDR3 coding DNA: TGTGCCAGCAGCTTGGGGGTCCACGAGCAGTACTTC. Translated, it gives CASSLGVHEQYF. V gene TRBV5-6 combines with J gene TRBJ2-7, with D uncertain. The germline V gene encodes CDR1 SGHDT and CDR2 YYEEEE. The CDR3 runs to 12 residues. The germline V and J ends were trimmed by 0 bases and 5 bases, with 6 bases remaining between them.

This clonotype has only a few counts. The chain employs TRBV7-9 and TRBJ2-7, with TRBD1 matching over 7 bases. Germline CDR1 and CDR2: SEHNR and FQNEAQ (reference sequence). CDR3 length: 15 residues. V was clipped by 1 base and J by 2 bases; unmatched bases: 5. The CDR3 sequence: CASSLEGAVAYEQYF. As DNA, the CDR3 is TGTGCCAGCAGCTTAGAGGGGGCTGTCGCCTACGAGCAGTACTTC.

This clonotype was observed a handful of times. This chain joins TRBV19 and TRBJ2-1; 11 bases line up with TRBD2. The germline CDR1 and CDR2 sequences are LNHDA and SQIVND (reference sequence). This CDR3 is 15 amino acids long. The junction had 7 bases not matched to a gene; V was cut back by 4 bases and J by 8 bases. The CDR3 coding sequence is TGTGCCAGTAGTACACTAGCGGGAGTTACGTATGAGCAGTTCTTC. This sequence encodes CASSTLAGVTYEQFF.

This clonotype was seen at least ten times. The CDR3 is CASSLDGTAVTNEQFF. The CDR3 coding sequence is TGTGCCAGCAGTTTAGACGGGACAGCGGTTACAAATGAGCAGTTCTTC. The chain recombines TRBV12-3 or TRBV12-4 with TRBJ2-1; TRBD1 agrees at 7 bases. V dropped 1 base and J dropped 7; count of bases not matched to a gene: 10. The CDR3 consists of 16 residues.

This clonotype showed up many times. The chain joins TRBV20-1 to TRBJ1-5, with a tentative D call TRBD1 (5 bases). V was pared by 0 bases and J by 0 bases, with 21 bases between. The V gene's germline CDR1 is DFQATT and CDR2 SNEGSKA (reference sequence). This CDR3 contains 19 residues. The CDR3 loop reads CSARDRQAGRKNSNQPQHF. For the CDR3, the DNA is TGCAGTGCTAGAGATCGTCAGGCAGGGCGGAAGAATAGCAATCAGCCCCAGCATTTT.

This clonotype showed up many times. The chain joins TRBV20-1 to TRBJ2-1; D remains unclear. This CDR3 spans 13 amino acids. Germline V lookup: CDR1 DFQATT, CDR2 SNEGSKA (reference sequence). V shed 3 bases and J shed 8 bases, with 14 bases lying between them. Here the CDR3 DNA reads TGCAGTGCTAGCCGGGCCCAGATGGATGAGCAGTTCTTC. Its translation: CSASRAQMDEQFF.

This clonotype has ten or more counts. The rearrangement joins TRBV28 to TRBJ1-5; 8 bases fit TRBD1. The CDR3 consists of 14 residues. J lost 8 bases, V lost 5 bases, and 8 bases had no gene match. Germline V CDR1 and CDR2: MDHEN, SYDVKM. Here the CDR3 DNA reads TGTGCCAGCAGTCTTGGACAGGGAAGGAAGCCCCAGCATTTT. Amino acid sequence: CASSLGQGRKPQHF. Looking up the rest from reference TRBV28 and TRBJ1-5 gives the full variable domain: DVKVTQSSRYLVKRTGEKVFLECVQDMDHENMFWYRQDPGLGLRLIYFSYDVKMKEKGDIPEGYSVSREKKERFSLILESASTNQTSMYLCASSLGQGRKPQHFGDGTRLSIL.

The gene calls are TRBV28 and TRBJ2-1; TRBD2 matches 16 bases. This CDR3 has 14 amino acids. Looked up from germline, CDR1 is MDHEN and CDR2 is SYDVKM. V lost 6 bases, J lost 15 bases, and 8 bases stayed unmatched. The CDR3 DNA follows: TGTGCCAGCAGGTCCGGGACTAGCGGGAGGGATCGGTTCTTC. This gives the protein CASRSGTSGRDRFF.

This clonotype has ten or more counts. The chain has TRBV2 and TRBJ1-1; D remains unclear. Trimming removed 7 bases from V and 1 base from J, with 13 bases in between. CDR1 is SNHLY, CDR2 FYNNEI, per germline. The CDR3 totals 14 residues. CDR3 region: CASNLVNPNTEAFF. CDR3 nucleotides: TGTGCCAGCAACCTCGTCAACCCGAACACTGAAGCTTTCTTT.

This clonotype was recorded many times. CDR3: CASGLGVADTQYF. Here the CDR3 DNA reads TGTGCTAGTGGTTTGGGAGTAGCGGATACGCAGTATTTT. This chain connects TRBV12-5 to TRBJ2-3; D might be TRBD2 (5 bases). Germline V gene data show CDR1 as LGHNT and CDR2 as FRNRAP. The CDR3 spans 13 residues. V lost 1 base and J lost 6, with 8 bases in between.

This clonotype came up many times. The J gene is TRBJ2-3, the V gene TRBV7-3, with D hard to call. CDR3 size: 16 residues. Trimming stripped 1 base from V and 3 bases from J, with 14 bases between. CDR1 and CDR2 (germline): SGHTA, FQGTGA. CDR3: CASSLNSRQMTDTQYF. Written as DNA, the CDR3 is TGTGCCAGCAGCTTAAACTCGCGGCAGATGACAGATACGCAGTATTTT.

This clonotype was seen only once. The V call is TRBV4-2, the J call TRBJ1-1, with 7 bases that match TRBD1. Germline V CDR1 and CDR2: LGHNA, YNFKEQ. Unmatched junction bases numbered 5, after V lost 7 bases and J lost 3 bases. CDR3 length equals 13 residues. CDR3 nucleotides: TGTGCCAGCAAGCAGGGGGGTCACACTGAAGCTTTCTTT. This encodes CASKQGGHTEAFF.

This clonotype has a count of ten or more. This chain connects TRBV19 to TRBJ2-3, with 7 bases aligning to TRBD1. J lost 1 base, V lost 5 bases, and 6 bases had no gene match. This CDR3 has 15 residues. Germline lookup yields CDR1 LNHDA and CDR2 SQIVND (reference sequence). CDR3 coding DNA: TGTGCCAGTAGTTTCAACAGGGGCGGCACAGATACGCAGTATTTT. It codes for CASSFNRGGTDTQYF.

This clonotype was observed at least ten times. The chain has TRBV11-3 and TRBJ2-1; 7 bases map to TRBD1. The CDR3 sequence is 14 residues long. CDR1 and CDR2 from the germline V gene are SGHNT and YENEEA. Germline trimming cut 1 base from V and 13 bases from J; bases unmatched to any gene: 10. CDR3 DNA: TGTGCCAGCAGCTTAGCCGTAAGGGGGCTACTCCAGTTCTTC. Amino acids: CASSLAVRGLLQFF.

This clonotype was seen many times. DNA of the CDR3: TGTGCCAGCAGTGGGGGAAAATCCGGGACAGGGGAAAGCACAGATACGCAGTATTTT. Residues: CASSGGKSGTGESTDTQYF. This rearrangement joins TRBV11-2 to TRBJ2-3; 10 bases are a match to TRBD1. The CDR3 is 19 residues long. The V and J ends lost 6 bases and 0 bases, in that order; junction bases with no gene match: 15. Germline lookup yields CDR1 SGHAT and CDR2 FQNNGV.

In this sample, this clonotype turned up many times. The chain recombines TRBV12-3 or TRBV12-4 with TRBJ1-1; TRBD1 aligns across 7 bases. V lost 2 bases and J lost 3; bases outside the gene matches: 3. The CDR3 is made up of 14 amino acids. CDR3 sequence: CASSLRGPDTEAFF. CDR3 nucleotide sequence: TGTGCCAGCAGTTTAAGGGGGCCGGACACTGAAGCTTTCTTT.

The sample holds many counts of this clonotype. The CDR3 loop reads CASSRDPREQYF. In nucleotides, the CDR3 is TGTGCCAGCAGTCGGGACCCTAGGGAGCAGTACTTC. This chain uses TRBV6-8 with TRBJ2-7; D tentatively reads TRBD1 or TRBD2 (5 bases each). The CDR3 is made up of 12 amino acids. Trimming pared 5 bases from V and 7 bases from J, leaving 12 bases between. The germline gives CDR1 MNHGY, CDR2 SAAAGT.

The rearrangement links TRBV28 to TRBJ1-4; TRBD1 matches at 8 bases. The CDR3 consists of 14 residues. The germline gives CDR1 MDHEN, CDR2 SYDVKM. V shed 8 bases and J 3 bases; nucleotides not matched to a gene: 5. The CDR3 sequence: CASAYRGSNEKLFF. Written as DNA, the CDR3 is TGTGCCAGCGCATACAGGGGGTCTAATGAAAAACTGTTTTTT.

This clonotype occurred many times. The CDR3: CASKLEGGHGYTF. The CDR3 DNA follows: TGTGCCAGCAAGCTAGAGGGGGGTCATGGCTACACCTTC. The gene calls are TRBV2 and TRBJ1-2; a weak D match, TRBD1 (6 bases). CDR3 length: 13 amino acids. V dropped 7 bases and J dropped 6 bases, with 15 bases sitting between them. The germline V gene encodes CDR1 SNHLY and CDR2 FYNNEI.

Points on this clonotype: It may be a read error: a sequence one base away is much more abundant. The rearrangement uses TRBV7-2 and TRBJ2-1; 9 nucleotides agree with TRBD2. CDR3 length: 14 amino acids. Germline V CDR1 and CDR2: SGHTA, FQGNSA. The DNA for the CDR3 is TGTGCCAGCAGCCGGACTAGCGCGTACAATGGGCAGTTCTTC. It codes for CASSRTSAYNGQFF.

A word on this clonotype: A much larger clone differs from this one at a single base, so this may be a read error. This chain joins TRBV27 and TRBJ1-2, with D possibly TRBD1 on 5 matching bases. The CDR3 loop spans 15 amino acids. V dropped 4 bases and J dropped 6 bases, with 18 bases sitting between them. The germline V gene encodes CDR1 MNHEY and CDR2 SMNVEV (reference sequence). CDR3: CASSSHSDIRNGYTF. The DNA of the CDR3 is TGTGCCAGCAGTTCCCACTCGGACATTCGGAATGGCTACACCTTC.

This clonotype occurred many times. V is TRBV10-3 and J is TRBJ2-7, with 9 bases identical to TRBD2. V was clipped by 4 bases and J by 4 bases; unmatched bases: 2. The germline CDR1 and CDR2 sequences are ENHRY and SYGVKD. The CDR3 sequence is 13 residues long. The CDR3 region is CAISGAGGYEQYF. CDR3 coding DNA: TGTGCCATCAGTGGGGCGGGAGGGTACGAGCAGTACTTC.

The sample holds many counts of this clonotype. CDR3 in amino acids: CASIEGGDQPQHF. CDR3 bases: TGTGCCAGCATCGAAGGAGGGGATCAGCCCCAGCATTTT. The V call is TRBV2, the J call TRBJ1-5; D perhaps matches TRBD1 (5 bases). Per germline, CDR1 SNHLY and CDR2 FYNNEI. This CDR3 region has 13 residues. Trimming shortened V by 7 bases and J by 5 bases, and 12 bases separated the two germline ends.

The table lists this clonotype with many counts. The chain links TRBV2 to TRBJ2-7, with 15 bases matching TRBD2. Germline V lookup: CDR1 SNHLY, CDR2 FYNNEI. Trimming cost V 7 bases and J 3 bases; bases outside gene matches: 4. This CDR3 has 15 residues. CDR3: CASTPGLAGGYEQYF. The CDR3 nucleotides are TGTGCCAGCACCCCGGGACTAGCGGGGGGCTACGAGCAGTACTTC.